Listed below are T cell receptor beta chains from one sample, sequenced in a study of blood T cells in healthy people across ages. TCRdb fed the 5' RACE reads into MiXCR, producing one record per CDR3 protein. The sample lists 1.5 million or so distinct CDR3 sequences, 42% occurring once. The source material was blood. These receptors came from a young woman in good health. CDR3s include the opening cysteine and the closing phenylalanine or tryptophan. A D gene is named only where the DNA matches it firmly. Where a row states a size, it is once, few, many or the class of an expanded clone; other rows omit it.

cdr3_aa,cdr3_nt,j_call,v_call,clone_size,d_call
CSATGFRSYEQYF,TGCAGTGCTACGGGATTCCGAAGCTACGAGCAGTACTTC,TRBJ2-7,TRBV20-1,once,-
CSAATQPQETQYF,TGCAGTGCTGCGACACAACCCCAAGAGACCCAGTACTTC,TRBJ2-5,TRBV20-1,-,-
CASSHPDRGLYEQYF,TGCGCCAGCAGCCATCCGGACAGGGGACTTTACGAGCAGTACTTC,TRBJ2-7,TRBV4-1,few,TRBD1
CSARSPGYSTDTQYF,TGCAGTGCCAGATCTCCGGGGTATAGCACAGATACGCAGTATTTT,TRBJ2-3,TRBV20-1,-,-
CATSREVGPAYNEQFF,TGTGCCACCAGCAGAGAAGTGGGCCCGGCCTACAATGAGCAGTTCTTC,TRBJ2-1,TRBV15,-,-
CASSLSSRRSPLHF,TGTGCCAGCAGTTTATCCTCCAGGAGGTCACCCCTCCACTTT,TRBJ1-6,TRBV28,few,-
CASSRDRGGFGYTF,TGTGCCAGCAGCAGGGACAGAGGCGGCTTTGGCTACACCTTC,TRBJ1-2,TRBV7-2,-,TRBD1
CASSYSLGGLRDKLFF,TGTGCCAGCAGTTACTCCCTGGGGGGGCTTAGGGACAAACTGTTTTTT,TRBJ1-4,TRBV6-5,-,-
CSVDWGGRSTDTQYF,TGCAGCGTTGATTGGGGCGGGAGAAGCACAGATACGCAGTATTTT,TRBJ2-3,TRBV29-1,-,TRBD2
CASSDYRIGGYTF,TGTGCCAGCAGTGACTACCGGATAGGTGGCTACACCTTC,TRBJ1-2,TRBV6-2/TRBV6-3,-,-
CASGATRDTQYF,TGTGCCAGCGGGGCAACGAGAGATACGCAGTATTTT,TRBJ2-3,TRBV5-8,-,-
CASNRLAGGPNEQFF,TGTGCCAGCAACCGACTAGCGGGGGGTCCCAATGAGCAGTTCTTC,TRBJ2-1,TRBV7-9,few,TRBD2
CSVAPDYLYQETQYF,TGCAGCGTTGCGCCGGACTACCTGTACCAAGAGACCCAGTACTTC,TRBJ2-5,TRBV29-1,few,-
CTSSQDRFSSYNEQFF,TGTACCAGCAGCCAAGACCGGTTTAGCTCCTACAATGAGCAGTTCTTC,TRBJ2-1,TRBV4-2,-,-
CASSPGWQKETQYF,TGTGCCAGCAGCCCCGGATGGCAAAAAGAGACCCAGTACTTC,TRBJ2-5,TRBV7-2,-,-
CSVAGMGTEAFF,TGCAGCGTTGCCGGGATGGGAACTGAAGCTTTCTTT,TRBJ1-1,TRBV29-1,-,-
CSARDSASGNTIYF,TGCAGTGCTAGAGATTCCGCCTCTGGAAACACCATATATTTT,TRBJ1-3,TRBV20-1,-,-
CATSRAVAGPPDTQYF,TGTGCCACCAGCAGAGCGGTAGCGGGGCCACCAGATACGCAGTATTTT,TRBJ2-3,TRBV15,-,TRBD2
CSVRGQRNTEAFF,TGCAGCGTTCGGGGGCAGAGGAACACTGAAGCTTTCTTT,TRBJ1-1,TRBV29-1,-,-
CASSPTGQGINEQFF,TGTGCCAGCAGCCCCACGGGACAGGGAATCAATGAGCAGTTCTTC,TRBJ2-1,TRBV13,-,TRBD1
CASSPIGSDNYGYTF,TGTGCCAGCTCACCAATTGGGTCGGATAACTATGGCTACACCTTC,TRBJ1-2,TRBV18,-,-
CASSCTYESYNEQYF,TGTGCCAGCAGCTGCACCTATGAAAGCTACAATGAGCAGTACTTC,TRBJ2-5,TRBV11-2,once,-
CASSLDSGVANSPLHF,TGTGCTAGCAGCTTAGATTCCGGGGTCGCGAATTCACCCCTCCACTTT,TRBJ1-6,TRBV7-7,few,-
CSVGEGTPAEAFF,TGCAGCGTTGGGGAGGGTACTCCCGCTGAAGCTTTCTTT,TRBJ1-1,TRBV29-1,many,-
CATDVGRGVIEQFF,TGTGCCACAGATGTGGGCAGGGGGGTAATTGAGCAGTTCTTC,TRBJ2-1,TRBV2,few,-
CASSIKRPGGNEQFF,TGTGCCAGCAGTATAAAACGTCCAGGGGGCAATGAGCAGTTCTTC,TRBJ2-1,TRBV7-9,-,TRBD1
CASSFSGRGYNEQFF,TGTGCCAGCAGTTTCAGCGGGAGAGGCTACAATGAGCAGTTCTTC,TRBJ2-1,TRBV12-3/TRBV12-4,many,TRBD2
CASSLGDLPRGNQPQHF,TGTGCCAGCAGTTTAGGGGATCTACCTCGGGGCAATCAGCCCCAGCATTTT,TRBJ1-5,TRBV12-3/TRBV12-4,-,-
CASRRSTDLAKNIQYF,TGTGCCAGCCGCCGAAGCACAGATCTAGCCAAAAACATTCAGTACTTC,TRBJ2-4,TRBV21-1,once,-
CASSFLYPQETQYF,TGTGCCAGCAGTTTTCTTTACCCACAAGAGACCCAGTACTTC,TRBJ2-5,TRBV27,-,-
CASSLNRRGLASYNEQFF,TGTGCCAGCAGTTTAAATCGTAGGGGCTTAGCTTCCTACAATGAGCAGTTCTTC,TRBJ2-1,TRBV12-3/TRBV12-4,-,-
CASSLRQGAVVDTQYF,TGTGCCAGCAGCTTGAGACAGGGGGCGGTGGTAGATACGCAGTATTTT,TRBJ2-3,TRBV11-2,few,TRBD1
CSAREGGEDTQYF,TGCAGTGCTAGAGAGGGAGGGGAAGATACGCAGTATTTT,TRBJ2-3,TRBV20-1,-,TRBD2
CASRATAKNIQYF,TGTGCCAGCAGGGCAACAGCCAAAAACATTCAGTACTTC,TRBJ2-4,TRBV3-1,few,-
CASSLTGQGLGYTF,TGTGCCAGCAGCTTAACCGGGCAGGGGTTAGGCTACACCTTC,TRBJ1-2,TRBV7-3,few,-
CASRYSGGGYEQYF,TGTGCCAGCAGATACTCAGGGGGTGGGTACGAGCAGTACTTC,TRBJ2-7,TRBV13,-,TRBD1
CASTASGELFF,TGTGCCAGCACTGCGTCCGGGGAGCTGTTTTTT,TRBJ2-2,TRBV2,few,-
CASSYSLPTGLGAYEQYF,TGTGCCAGCAGTTACTCGCTCCCGACAGGGCTAGGTGCCTACGAGCAGTACTTC,TRBJ2-7,TRBV6-5,-,TRBD1
CSARDGGTGGNQPQHF,TGCAGTGCTAGAGACGGAGGGACAGGCGGGAATCAGCCCCAGCATTTT,TRBJ1-5,TRBV20-1,-,TRBD1
CSARLEGYQPQHF,TGCAGTGCTAGATTGGAGGGGTATCAGCCCCAGCATTTT,TRBJ1-5,TRBV20-1,-,-
CASSQMIREWTQYF,TGCGCCAGCAGCCAAATGATCAGGGAGTGGACCCAGTACTTC,TRBJ2-5,TRBV4-3,-,-
CASGTLLEFHEQYF,TGTGCCAGCGGCACACTTTTGGAGTTTCACGAGCAGTACTTC,TRBJ2-7,TRBV27,-,-
CSADPLSSGGRNRETQYF,TGCAGTGCTGACCCTCTCTCTAGCGGGGGCCGAAACAGAGAGACCCAGTACTTC,TRBJ2-5,TRBV20-1,-,TRBD2
CASSRPSNTGELFF,TGTGCCAGCAGCCGACCGTCTAACACCGGGGAGCTGTTTTTT,TRBJ2-2,TRBV7-2,-,-
CASSPRGGASAQHF,TGTGCCAGCAGCCCTCGAGGAGGAGCATCGGCCCAGCATTTT,TRBJ1-5,TRBV27,few,-
CASSSIIWESYNEQFF,TGTGCCAGCAGCTCAATCATCTGGGAATCCTACAATGAGCAGTTCTTC,TRBJ2-1,TRBV7-9,-,-
CASSQPNEEEQYF,TGTGCCAGCTCACAGCCGAACGAGGAGGAGCAGTACTTC,TRBJ2-5,TRBV18,-,-
CASSQEFGRLADNYEQYF,TGCGCCAGCAGCCAAGAATTTGGCCGGCTAGCGGATAACTACGAGCAGTACTTC,TRBJ2-7,TRBV4-3,-,TRBD2
CASTLDGYYGYTF,TGTGCCAGCACCCTCGACGGGTACTATGGCTACACCTTC,TRBJ1-2,TRBV12-3/TRBV12-4,-,-
CASSDTRLAGFQETQYF,TGTGCCAGCAGTGACACGCGACTAGCGGGGTTCCAAGAGACCCAGTACTTC,TRBJ2-5,TRBV2,-,TRBD2
CSAKGRTGSYGYTF,TGCAGTGCTAAGGGAAGGACAGGATCTTATGGCTACACCTTC,TRBJ1-2,TRBV20-1,-,TRBD1
CASSLRVQELSTDTQYF,TGTGCCAGCAGCCTCCGCGTACAGGAATTAAGCACAGATACGCAGTATTTT,TRBJ2-3,TRBV14,-,-
CASSYSRGGTEAFF,TGTGCCAGCAGTTACTCGAGGGGCGGCACTGAAGCTTTCTTT,TRBJ1-1,TRBV6-5,-,-